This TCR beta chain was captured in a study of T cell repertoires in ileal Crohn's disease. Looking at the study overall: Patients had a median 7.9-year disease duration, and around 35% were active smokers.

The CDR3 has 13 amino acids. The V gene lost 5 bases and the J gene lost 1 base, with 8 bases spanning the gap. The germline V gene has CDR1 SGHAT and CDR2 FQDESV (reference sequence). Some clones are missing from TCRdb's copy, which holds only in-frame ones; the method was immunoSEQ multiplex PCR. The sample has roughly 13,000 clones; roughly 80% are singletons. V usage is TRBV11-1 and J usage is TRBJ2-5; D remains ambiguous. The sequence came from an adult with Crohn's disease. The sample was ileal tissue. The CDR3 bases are TGTGCCAGCAGCCTCGTGCGCCAAGAGACCCAGTACTTC. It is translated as CASSLVRQETQYF.